This T cell receptor beta chain was sequenced for a study of vaccination and CD4 T cells after COVID-19. As concerns this clonotype: The antigen is unknown.

Trimming removed 6 bases from V and 3 bases from J, with 20 bases in between. CDR3 length: 16 residues. Per germline, CDR1 MNHEY and CDR2 SVGEGT. Noted treatment: roughly ten-day PBMC culture with coronavirus spike peptide pools or control peptides (ViraFEST assay). Cultured CD4+ T-cell DNA underwent Oncomine TCR Beta short-read sequencing. The source of extracted genomic DNA was cultured CD4+ T cells. TCRdb re-analysed the PCR reads in MiXCR, keeping a single row per CDR3 protein. The table lists some 25,000 distinct CDR3 sequences, 45% to 50% of them singletons. The chain recombines TRBV6-2 or TRBV6-3 with TRBJ2-5; D may correspond to TRBD1 or TRBD2 (5 bases each). The TCR comes from a human donor who had recovered from COVID-19. The sequencing input was CD4+ T cells from blood, cultured in vitro. CDR3 residues: CASSSPSTGPKETQYF. The CDR3, as DNA: TGTGCCAGCAGCTCCCCGAGCACGGGGCCGAAAGAGACCCAGTACTTC.